Below, 29 T cell receptor beta chains from the same sample are listed, as sequenced in a study of CD4+ T cells in melanoma. The protocol was immunoSEQ multiplex PCR, while the TCRdb copy is restricted to in-frame clones and leaves out a portion. Here the sample spans approximately 16,000 clones, roughly 60% being singletons. The sample consisted of cells from a culture (not recorded whether cultured in vitro). These receptors were obtained from a human donor with melanoma.

This clone came up a few times. The chain is built from TRBV4-1 and TRBJ2-7; 10 bases line up with TRBD1. V shed 1 base, J shed 3 bases, and the junction held 0 bases outside the gene matches. This CDR3 comprises 14 residues. Germline V gene lookup returns CDR1 MGHRA and CDR2 YSYEKL. CDR3 sequence reads: CASSQGDRGYEQYF. For the CDR3, the DNA is TGCGCCAGCAGCCAAGGGGACAGGGGCTACGAGCAGTACTTC.

Only a few counts were recorded for this clone. The V gene is TRBV5-6, the J gene TRBJ1-6; D not resolved. This CDR3 is built from 12 residues. Deletions cut 4 bases from V and 7 bases from J, with 6 bases between. In germline, CDR1 is SGHDT, CDR2 YYEEEE. CDR3 DNA sequence: TGTGCCAGCAGCGGCTACAATTCACCCCTCCACTTT. Protein product: CASSGYNSPLHF.

The J gene is TRBJ2-7, the V gene TRBV19, with no clear D. The V gene's germline CDR1 is LNHDA and CDR2 SQIVND (reference sequence). This CDR3 comprises 15 residues. V lost 2 bases and J lost 3, with 14 bases in between. The CDR3 reads CASSISSVEYYEQYF. The DNA of the CDR3 is TGTGCCAGTAGTATAAGTTCCGTGGAGTACTACGAGCAGTACTTC.

The J gene is TRBJ1-1, the V gene TRBV29-1; 8 bases map to TRBD1. Germline lookup yields CDR1 SQVTM and CDR2 ANQGSEA. Germline trimming cut 7 bases from V and 1 base from J; bases unmatched to any gene: 2. The CDR3 covers 12 residues. CDR3 coding DNA: TGCAGCGCAGGGGGCTGGAACACTGAAGCTTTCTTT. Residues: CSAGGWNTEAFF.

The V and J genes are TRBV10-3 and TRBJ1-2; D might be TRBD1 (5 bases). The germline V and J ends were trimmed by 2 bases and 6 bases, with 16 bases remaining between them. This CDR3 spans 15 amino acids. Looked up from germline, CDR1 is ENHRY and CDR2 is SYGVKD. The CDR3 sequence is CAISERSMGGHGYTF. The DNA of the CDR3 is TGTGCCATCAGTGAGCGGTCTATGGGGGGACATGGCTACACCTTC.

The CDR3 DNA is TGTGCCAGCAGTGATGCCTCGGGACAGGGGGCGGGAGGCTACACCTTC. Amino acid sequence: CASSDASGQGAGGYTF. J is TRBJ1-2 and V is TRBV2; 12 positions match TRBD1. The CDR3 length is 16 residues. Germline trimming cut 3 bases from V and 8 bases from J; bases unmatched to any gene: 10. Germline CDR1 SNHLY, CDR2 FYNNEI.

This chain links TRBV9 with TRBJ1-4, with TRBD1 identical over 7 bases. The trim removed 4 bases at V and 10 bases at J, leaving 13 bases unmatched. The CDR3 covers 15 residues. CDR1 is SGDLS and CDR2 is YYNGEE in the germline V gene. The CDR3 spells CASSPQGQPGGKLFF. The CDR3 DNA follows: TGTGCCAGCAGCCCACAGGGACAGCCGGGCGGAAAACTGTTTTTT.

In nucleotides, the CDR3 is TGCGCCAGCAGTGAGTCAGGGTTGTCCACTGAAGCTTTCTTT. This gives the protein CASSESGLSTEAFF. The V gene is TRBV10-2, the J gene TRBJ1-1; D ambiguous. Trimming took off 0 bases at V and 4 bases at J, with 9 bases between the two ends. The CDR3 has 14 amino acids. The germline CDR1 and CDR2 sequences are WSHSY and SAAADI.

This clone turned up a few times. V usage is TRBV7-3 and J usage is TRBJ2-3, with TRBD2 matching 7 bases. The germline V gene has CDR1 SGHTA and CDR2 FQGTGA. The CDR3 has 14 amino acids. The junction had 10 bases not matched to a gene; V was cut back by 5 bases and J by 8 bases. CDR3 in DNA: TGTGCCAGCAGCCTCCTAGCGGCGCAGGGTACGCAGTATTTT. Translated, it gives CASSLLAAQGTQYF.

In its sample, this clone was seen once. V and J are TRBV19 and TRBJ2-3, with D possibly matching TRBD2 (5 bases). The CDR3 is 13 residues long. Germline loops: CDR1 LNHDA, CDR2 SQIVND (reference sequence). Deletions cut 6 bases from V and 6 bases from J, with 13 bases between. CDR3 sequence (DNA): TGTGCCAGTAGGCTACCCCCGGGGGATACGCAGTATTTT. Residues: CASRLPPGDTQYF.

V gene TRBV5-5 combines with J gene TRBJ1-4, with no clear D. The germline gives CDR1 SGHKS, CDR2 YYEKEE (reference sequence). Trimming removed 4 bases from V and 8 bases from J, with 15 bases in between. This CDR3 is 14 amino acids long. CDR3 sequence: CASSPLGEGEKLFF. DNA of the CDR3: TGTGCCAGCAGCCCGCTTGGGGAAGGCGAAAAACTGTTTTTT. The whole variable domain, filled in from reference TRBV5-5 and TRBJ1-4, reads DAGVTQSPTHLIKTRGQQVTLRCSPISGHKSVSWYQQVLGQGPQFIFQYYEKEERGRGNFPDRFSARQFPNYSSELNVNALLLGDSALYLCASSPLGEGEKLFFGSGTQLSVL.

V and J are TRBV6-1 and TRBJ2-1; D possibly matches TRBD1 or TRBD2 (7 bases each). Trimming pared 5 bases from V and 6 bases from J, leaving 17 bases between. The germline CDR1 and CDR2 sequences are MNHNS and SASEGT. CDR3 length: 15 residues. This CDR3 is CASSRQGGTVNEQFF. CDR3 in DNA: TGTGCCAGCAGTAGACAGGGAGGGACTGTCAATGAGCAGTTCTTC.

The chain combines TRBV11-2 with TRBJ2-1; 7 nucleotides agree with TRBD2. Looked up from germline, CDR1 is SGHAT and CDR2 is FQNNGV. The V gene end was trimmed by 1 base and the J gene end by 4 bases; junction bases not matched to a gene: 1. CDR3 length: 14 amino acids. DNA for the CDR3: TGTGCCAGCAGCTTAGCCGGGGGGTACAATGAGCAGTTCTTC. Translating it yields CASSLAGGYNEQFF. The variable domain in full, with the rest retrieved from reference TRBV11-2 and TRBJ2-1, is EAGVAQSPRYKIIEKRQSVAFWCNPISGHATLYWYQQILGQGPKLLIQFQNNGVVDDSQLPKDRFSAERLKGVDSTLKIQPAKLEDSAVYLCASSLAGGYNEQFFGPGTRLTVL.

Only one count was recorded for this clone. This rearrangement joins TRBV5-1 to TRBJ2-7; D tentatively reads TRBD1 or TRBD2 (5 bases each). The CDR3 is made up of 14 amino acids. V lost 4 bases and J 3 bases, leaving 14 bases between the germline ends. Per the germline V gene, CDR1 is SGHRS and CDR2 is YFSETQ. The CDR3 reads CASSRDGKNYEQYF. CDR3 nucleotide sequence: TGCGCCAGCAGCCGGGACGGGAAAAACTACGAGCAGTACTTC.

This chain links TRBV10-3 with TRBJ2-1; D could derive from TRBD1 or TRBD2 (5 bases each). The CDR3 consists of 13 residues. V was clipped by 5 bases and J by 7 bases, with 12 bases between them. Germline assignment: CDR1 ENHRY and CDR2 SYGVKD. The CDR3 reads CAISYRTGNEQFF. The CDR3 coding sequence is TGTGCCATCAGTTACAGGACGGGGAATGAGCAGTTCTTC.

The chain combines TRBV11-2 with TRBJ2-1, with D perhaps matching TRBD1 or TRBD2 (5 bases each). The CDR3 is made up of 15 amino acids. V lost 5 bases, J lost 6 bases, and 17 bases lay in between. CDR1 SGHAT and CDR2 FQNNGV come from the germline V gene. The CDR3 reads CASSPGASSLNEQFF. In nucleotides, the CDR3 is TGTGCCAGCAGCCCCGGGGCTTCTTCCCTCAATGAGCAGTTCTTC. The full variable domain, its missing parts supplied by reference TRBV11-2 and TRBJ2-1, is EAGVAQSPRYKIIEKRQSVAFWCNPISGHATLYWYQQILGQGPKLLIQFQNNGVVDDSQLPKDRFSAERLKGVDSTLKIQPAKLEDSAVYLCASSPGASSLNEQFFGPGTRLTVL.

The gene calls are TRBV6-1 and TRBJ1-2; TRBD1 might be the D (5 bases). This CDR3 spans 14 amino acids. Trimming shortened V by 7 bases and J by 7 bases, and 19 bases separated the two germline ends. CDR1 is MNHNS, CDR2 SASEGT, per germline. The CDR3 loop reads CASINIRGVRGYTF. For the CDR3, the DNA is TGTGCCAGCATTAACATTCGGGGGGTACGTGGCTACACCTTC.

The DNA of the CDR3 is TGTGCCAGTAGTTCACGACATTTAGATCAGCCCCAGCATTTT. Its protein product is CASSSRHLDQPQHF. This rearrangement joins TRBV19 to TRBJ1-5; D call uncertain. The CDR3 loop spans 14 amino acids. Germline CDR1 LNHDA, CDR2 SQIVND (reference sequence). Between the trimmed V and J ends, which lost 5 bases and 5 bases, there was a span of 13 bases.

A word on this clone: At one end, the junction sequence differs from germline, possibly due to a read error. Other DNA sequences in the same sample also yield this CDR3. This sequence joins TRBV11-1 and TRBJ2-7, with a tentative D call TRBD2 (5 bases). Germline CDR1 SGHAT, CDR2 FQDESV (reference sequence). CDR3 length: 14 amino acids. CDR3 bases: TGTGCCAGCAGCCGGAGGCGACCACCCTACGAGCAATACTTC. Its protein product is CASSRRRPPYEQYF.

V and J are TRBV27 and TRBJ1-1; D gene ambiguous. Germline assignment: CDR1 MNHEY and CDR2 SMNVEV (reference sequence). CDR3 length: 16 residues. V lost 5 bases and J 0 bases, leaving 16 bases between the germline ends. This CDR3 reads CASSRAPNMLNTEAFF. CDR3 DNA sequence: TGTGCCAGCAGTCGGGCCCCGAACATGCTGAACACTGAAGCTTTCTTT.

The chain recombines TRBV10-3 with TRBJ2-2, with D unclear. There are 13 residues in the CDR3. The germline V gene has CDR1 ENHRY and CDR2 SYGVKD. Trimming left V 6 bases short and J 5 bases short, with 10 bases between. CDR3 sequence (DNA): TGTGCCATCAGGGACCTTCGGACCGGGGAGCTGTTTTTT. This gives the protein CAIRDLRTGELFF.

The chain couples TRBV9 to TRBJ2-1; TRBD2 agrees at 7 bases. The trim removed 4 bases at V and 6 bases at J, leaving 10 bases unmatched. CDR3 size: 15 residues. Germline CDR1 reads SGDLS; CDR2 reads YYNGEE. The CDR3 nucleotides are TGTGCCAGCAGCTCCCGCGGGACGGGGGGCAATGAGCAGTTCTTC. Translating gives CASSSRGTGGNEQFF.

The chain joins TRBV5-1 to TRBJ2-5, with a tentative D call TRBD1 (5 bases). The V end lost 1 base, the J end lost 5 bases, and 15 bases lay between the germline ends. Germline V lookup: CDR1 SGHRS, CDR2 YFSETQ. This CDR3 spans 15 amino acids. CDR3 coding DNA: TGCGCCAGCAGCTTGAATAATAAGGGGCCGGAGACCCAGTACTTC. Translating it yields CASSLNNKGPETQYF.

The chain recombines TRBV21-1 with TRBJ1-6. TRBV21-1 is marked as a pseudogene. The CDR3 has 12 residues. CDR3 sequence reads: CASSTYNSPLHF. Here the CDR3 DNA reads TGTGCCAGCAGCACGTATAATTCACCCCTCCACTTT.

This chain's CDR3 is CAISAGTPISDEQFF. In DNA, the CDR3 is TGTGCCATCAGTGCCGGGACTCCCATCAGCGATGAGCAGTTCTTC. The V gene is TRBV10-3, the J gene TRBJ2-1, with D possibly matching TRBD2 (6 bases). The CDR3 is 15 residues long. Germline values: CDR1 ENHRY, CDR2 SYGVKD. V was shortened by 4 bases and J by 8 bases, with 18 bases between the two germline ends.

This clone was seen more than once but under ten times. Written as DNA, the CDR3 is TGTGCCAGCAGTACAGGGGGCGGTGATCAGCCCCAGCATTTT. Translated: CASSTGGGDQPQHF. The V and J genes are TRBV2 and TRBJ1-5; 9 bases align to TRBD1. Germline V gene data show CDR1 as SNHLY and CDR2 as FYNNEI. CDR3 length: 14 amino acids. With 5 bases clipped from V and 5 bases from J, the junction kept 4 bases outside the gene matches.

This clone showed up just a few times. The chain combines TRBV6-5 with TRBJ1-1, with D possibly being TRBD1 (6 bases). Trimming took off 7 bases at V and 6 bases at J, with 21 bases between the two ends. Germline V gene sequence: CDR1 MNHEY, CDR2 SVGAGI. The CDR3 has 15 residues. Here the CDR3 reads CASTPMPTGVAEAFF. CDR3 nucleotides: TGTGCCAGCACCCCAATGCCGACAGGAGTTGCTGAAGCTTTCTTT.

This chain links TRBV27 with TRBJ2-1; D unresolved. The germline V and J ends were trimmed by 3 bases and 8 bases, with 17 bases remaining between them. CDR1 is MNHEY, CDR2 SMNVEV, per germline (reference sequence). CDR3 length: 15 amino acids. This chain's CDR3 is CASSFRRLAGDEQFF. CDR3 DNA: TGTGCCAGCAGTTTCCGGCGACTGGCTGGGGATGAGCAGTTCTTC.

The V and J genes are TRBV6-1 and TRBJ1-2; unclear D gene. The CDR3 runs 14 residues. The germline V gene has CDR1 MNHNS and CDR2 SASEGT. V lost 1 base, J lost 4 bases, and 10 bases lay in between. The CDR3 spells CASSEVQLFYGYTF. The CDR3 nucleotides read TGTGCCAGCAGTGAAGTCCAACTATTCTATGGCTACACCTTC.